This TCR beta chain stems from a study of T cell changes during pregnancy in multiple sclerosis. This table comes from immunoSEQ multiplex PCR, and its TCRdb copy is limited to in-frame clones, with some not included. The profile shows approximately 41,000 clones, about 90% of them singletons. The CDR3 is 16 residues long. Germline V gene lookup returns CDR1 MGHRA and CDR2 YSYEKL. The V gene lost 1 base and the J gene lost 3 bases, with 15 bases spanning the gap. Sequenced here: CD4+ T cells from peripheral blood mononuclear cells, sampled in the second trimester of pregnancy. This TCR was recovered from a female donor in good health, enrolled as a control in a pregnancy study. The chain links TRBV4-1 to TRBJ1-2; D not resolved. The DNA of the CDR3 is TGCGCCAGCAGCCAAGCCGAGACCAGCGGTGACTATGGCTACACCTTC. Amino acid sequence: CASSQAETSGDYGYTF.